The present TCR beta chain was sequenced within a study of T cells in Graves' hyperthyroidism and ophthalmopathy. Broader study findings: The model forecast ophthalmopathy, anticipating it by a median about 7 months before onset.

Patients aged 18 to 65 had newly diagnosed hyperthyroidism of under 2 months' duration. Clinical symptoms, serum thyroxine, TRAb, thyroid ultrasound and orbital computed tomography established diagnosis. This clonotype was counted a single time. Its antigen is still unknown. Germline values: CDR1 DFQATT, CDR2 SNEGSKA (reference sequence). This CDR3 is 14 amino acids long. Trimming took off 1 base at V and 5 bases at J, with 14 bases between the two ends. The TCR beta CDR3 regions underwent amplification using RNA transcripts as the source. First-round RT-PCR of the TCR CDR3 relied on the HTBI primer set. TCRdb recomputed calls from the multiplex PCR reads with MiXCR, one row per CDR3 protein. The sample contains around 420,000 distinct CDR3 sequences, around a sixth of which appear only once.

Sequencing was carried out using blood. V gene TRBV20-1 combines with J gene TRBJ2-5; D is ambiguous. This TCR was sampled from a woman under 30 with Graves' hyperthyroidism. The CDR3 is CSARVIKGRETQYF. CDR3 bases: TGCAGTGCTAGAGTGATAAAGGGTCGGGAGACCCAGTACTTC.